Shown below are 4 T cell receptor beta chains from a single sample sequenced in a study of blood T cell repertoires in COVID-19. The protocol was immunoSEQ multiplex PCR, while the TCRdb copy is restricted to in-frame clones and leaves out a portion. The table records about 360,000 clones, about 90% of them present only once. Sequenced material: PBMCs or T cells enriched from blood (not recorded which). These receptors originate from a man aged 25 to 40 who had recovered from COVID-19.

The chain couples TRBV7-9 to TRBJ1-1, with 9 positions matching TRBD1. Trimming cost V 5 bases and J 11 bases; bases outside gene matches: 12. This CDR3 spans 14 amino acids. Germline CDR1 and CDR2: SEHNR and FQNEAQ (reference sequence). The CDR3 DNA reads as TGTGCCAGCAGCCTTTCCCCGGACAGGGGAGGTGCTTTCTTT. Protein: CASSLSPDRGGAFF.

The V gene is TRBV9, the J gene TRBJ1-4; tentatively, D is TRBD1 (6 bases). V shed 4 bases and J shed 7 bases, with 11 bases lying between them. Germline CDR1 is SGDLS and CDR2 is YYNGEE. CDR3 length: 13 residues. The chain's CDR3 is CASSSGVSEKLFF. Here the CDR3 DNA reads TGTGCCAGCAGCTCAGGGGTTTCTGAAAAACTGTTTTTT.

The chain carries TRBV5-1 and TRBJ1-3; D may be TRBD1 (5 bases). Trimming took off 3 bases at V and 0 bases at J, with 10 bases between the two ends. The CDR3 extends over 15 amino acids. CDR1 and CDR2 (germline): SGHRS, YFSETQ. The CDR3 spells CASSSTVASGNTIYF. Here the CDR3 DNA reads TGCGCCAGCAGCTCGACAGTCGCCTCTGGAAACACCATATATTTT.

The rearrangement joins TRBV13 to TRBJ1-1; possibly TRBD1 for D (6 bases). This CDR3 is built from 16 residues. V shed 5 bases and J shed 6 bases, with 22 bases lying between them. CDR1 is PRHDT, CDR2 FYEKMQ, per germline (reference sequence). The CDR3 loop is CASSGHWTERGPEAFF. CDR3 DNA sequence: TGTGCCAGCAGCGGCCATTGGACAGAACGAGGGCCTGAAGCTTTCTTT.